This is a list of T cell receptor beta chains from one sample in a study of T cells after yellow fever vaccination. TCRdb redid the calling of the 5' RACE reads with MiXCR, one entry per CDR3 protein. The table shows fewer than 350,000 distinct CDR3 sequences, with 8% to 10% occurring only once. The material sequenced was PBMCs, taken on the day of the first yellow fever vaccination. The source of these receptors is a man between 18 and 29 years old who received the YFV17D yellow fever vaccine. CDR3s include the opening cysteine and the closing phenylalanine or tryptophan. The D gene is left open where the match is weak. Clone sizes are given selectively: once, few, many, or a class where the clone is expanded.

D | J | V | size | DNA | CDR3
TRBD2 | TRBJ2-5 | TRBV10-3 | few | TGTGCCATCAGCCCCCATGTAGCGGGGGCGCGAGAGACCCAGTACTTC | CAISPHVAGARETQYF
- | TRBJ1-2 | TRBV29-1 | few | TGCAGCGTAGAAGAGACAGTAAGCTATGGCTACACCTTC | CSVEETVSYGYTF
- | TRBJ2-3 | TRBV5-1 | - | TGCGCCAGCAGCTCCGCCTTGGGGGAAGATACGCAGTATTTT | CASSSALGEDTQYF
TRBD1 | TRBJ2-5 | TRBV29-1 | - | TGCAGCGCTAGGGACAGCTTTCAAGAGACCCAGTACTTC | CSARDSFQETQYF
- | TRBJ2-7 | TRBV7-2 | many | TGTGCCAGCAGCTTAAATCAAAGGGATGTGGAGTACTTC | CASSLNQRDVEYF
TRBD2 | TRBJ2-3 | TRBV15 | - | TGTGCCACCAGCAGAGGGACTAGCGGGGGGCCATTCTCTAGCACAGATACGCAGTATTTT | CATSRGTSGGPFSSTDTQYF
- | TRBJ1-6 | TRBV18 | - | TGTGCCAGCTCGCCGGTTGGGGCAACGGATTCACCCCTCCACTTT | CASSPVGATDSPLHF
- | TRBJ1-5 | TRBV6-2/TRBV6-3 | - | TGTGCCAGCAGACCCATGGGGCCCAGAGATAGCAATCAGCCCCAGCATTTT | CASRPMGPRDSNQPQHF
- | TRBJ2-1 | TRBV24-1 | - | TGTGCCACCAGTGATTTAAGCCAGGGGAATGAGCAGTTCTTC | CATSDLSQGNEQFF
- | TRBJ1-2 | TRBV10-3 | few | TGTGCCATCAGTGAGTCGCAGGGTCGGATCTATGGCTACACCTTC | CAISESQGRIYGYTF
TRBD1 | TRBJ1-1 | TRBV6-1 | few | TGTGCCACCCAGGGGGGGACAGGGGCATCTGGCACTGAAGCTTTCTTT | CATQGGTGASGTEAFF
- | TRBJ2-3 | TRBV6-1 | many | TGTGCCAGCAAGCAGGGGTCGGGCACAGATACGCAGTATTTT | CASKQGSGTDTQYF
TRBD1 | TRBJ2-2 | TRBV18 | few | TGTGCCAGCTCACCACTGCTGGGACAGGGGGACACCGGGGAGCTGTTTTTT | CASSPLLGQGDTGELFF
- | TRBJ2-4 | TRBV6-5 | - | TGTGCCAGCAGTTATTTTCCTACGGGGGAAGAAGGGGACATTCAGTACTTC | CASSYFPTGEEGDIQYF
TRBD1 | TRBJ1-2 | TRBV29-1 | - | TGCAGCGTTGAAGAAGACAGGGGGGGCTATGGCTACACCTTC | CSVEEDRGGYGYTF
- | TRBJ1-2 | TRBV20-1 | many | TGCAGTGCTAGAGATAGGGGGGGGACCGTTGGCTACACCTTC | CSARDRGGTVGYTF
- | TRBJ1-2 | TRBV2 | - | TGTGCCAGCACCCGCACTGAGGCAGGCGACCTCTACACCTTC | CASTRTEAGDLYTF
- | TRBJ1-5 | TRBV24-1 | few | TGTGCCACCAGTGACTTGTATGGGCCCCAGCATTTT | CATSDLYGPQHF